Sequencing of this T cell receptor (beta chain) was carried out in a study of technical replicates of blood from several donors (dated by TCRdb to the late 2010s). Libraries were built with the immunoSEQ multiplex PCR assay. Here the immuneACCESS table is served through TCRdb, limited to in-frame sequences with V and J called. Missing clones are a known gap in these copies; in checked studies unresolved V genes cover under half, and the rest lacks a known reason. The sample contains almost 55,000 clones, about 95% of them found a single time. The ten biggest clones cover 0.22% of the sample. On this clone itself: The antigen it binds to is not known. Base quality data are lacking; no much larger clone is found one base away.

The germline V gene provides CDR1 SGHDN and CDR2 FVKESK. The CDR3 sequence holds 16 residues, the cysteine and phenylalanine included. The kept DNA is CDR3 alone, 48 bases in frame from the first base. V is pared back by 2 bases and J by 2 bases, with 15 bases lying between the germline termini. This receptor was identified in a human donor in good health. The chain couples TRBV14 to TRBJ1-2; TRBD1 might be the D gene, on 5 matching bases. The sequenced material came from T cells isolated from PBMCs. The CDR3 region: CASSQQLRGSNYGYTF. The DNA sequence is given as TGTGCCAGCAGCCAACAACTCCGGGGGTCAAACTATGGCTACACCTTC.